This T cell receptor beta chain was identified during a study of cytomegalovirus exposure and HLA in healthy donors. For this clone: One end of the junction varies from germline; a read error may be responsible.

This CDR3 region has 13 residues. Germline loops: CDR1 MNHEY, CDR2 SMNVEV (reference sequence). PCR was performed using 60 Vbeta and 13 Jbeta primers. Assay: immunoSEQ multiplex PCR; the TCRdb copy retains only in-frame clones and omits some. The sample has about 160,000 clones; roughly 77% are singletons. V and J are TRBV27 and TRBJ2-7; D perhaps matches TRBD2 (7 bases). This TCR came from a man aged 45 to 65 in good health and CMV-seropositive. The specimen was PBMCs. The chain's CDR3 is CASSFRGGAWLSF. In nucleotides, the CDR3 is TGTGCCAGCAGTTTTCGAGGGGGGGCATGGCTGAGCTTC.